Sequencing of this TCR beta chain was carried out in a study of cytomegalovirus exposure and HLA in healthy donors. Findings of the study overall: A later analysis revealed that TCR association rates differed between HLA loci, peaking at DRB1 and bottoming out at HLA-C.

The PCR employed 60 Vbeta primers together with 13 Jbeta primers. Repertoires were generated with immunoSEQ multiplex PCR, while TCRdb's copy carries only in-frame clones and drops some. The data show 150,000 to 200,000 clones, about 79% seen once. Turning to this clone: Its matching antigen is unknown.

Germline assignment: CDR1 SGHNT and CDR2 YYREEE (reference sequence). The CDR3 is 14 amino acids. V gave up 4 bases and J gave up 8 bases, with 18 bases separating them. The sequence was obtained from a man over 45 in good health and CMV-seropositive. The material sequenced was PBMCs. The J gene is TRBJ1-2, the V gene TRBV5-4; tentative D call: TRBD1 (6 bases). CDR3 coding DNA: TGTGCCAGCAGCCAGAGGGCGGGGGCCTGGGGCTACACCTTC. Its translation is CASSQRAGAWGYTF.